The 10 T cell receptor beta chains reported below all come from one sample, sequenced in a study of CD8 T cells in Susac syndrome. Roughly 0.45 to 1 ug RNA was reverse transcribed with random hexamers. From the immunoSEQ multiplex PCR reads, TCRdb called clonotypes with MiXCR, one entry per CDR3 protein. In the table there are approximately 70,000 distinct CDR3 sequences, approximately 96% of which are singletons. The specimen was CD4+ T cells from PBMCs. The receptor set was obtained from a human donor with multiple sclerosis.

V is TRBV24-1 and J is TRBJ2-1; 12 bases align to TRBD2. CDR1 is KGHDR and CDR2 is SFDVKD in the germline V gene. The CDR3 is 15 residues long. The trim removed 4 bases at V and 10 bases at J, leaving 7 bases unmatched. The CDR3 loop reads CATSDASGGAWEQFF. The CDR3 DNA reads TGTGCCACCAGTGACGCTAGCGGGGGGGCATGGGAGCAGTTCTTC.

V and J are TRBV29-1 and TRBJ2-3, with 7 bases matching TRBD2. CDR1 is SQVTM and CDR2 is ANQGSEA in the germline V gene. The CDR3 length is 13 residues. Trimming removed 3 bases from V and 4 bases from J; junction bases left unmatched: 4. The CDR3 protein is CSVEGGGPDTQYF. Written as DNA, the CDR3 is TGCAGCGTTGAGGGGGGGGGACCAGATACGCAGTATTTT.

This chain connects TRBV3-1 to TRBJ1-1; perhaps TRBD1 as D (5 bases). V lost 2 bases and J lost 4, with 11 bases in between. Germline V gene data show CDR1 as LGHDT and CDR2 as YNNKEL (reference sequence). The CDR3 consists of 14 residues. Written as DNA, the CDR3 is TGTGCCAGCAGCCAAAGACGAGGGACCACTGAAGCTTTCTTT. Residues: CASSQRRGTTEAFF.

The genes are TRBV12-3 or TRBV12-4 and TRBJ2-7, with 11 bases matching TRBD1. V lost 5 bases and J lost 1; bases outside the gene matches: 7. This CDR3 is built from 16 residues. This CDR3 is CASSGDGQGASYEQYF. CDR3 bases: TGTGCCAGCAGTGGGGATGGACAGGGGGCTTCCTACGAGCAGTACTTC.

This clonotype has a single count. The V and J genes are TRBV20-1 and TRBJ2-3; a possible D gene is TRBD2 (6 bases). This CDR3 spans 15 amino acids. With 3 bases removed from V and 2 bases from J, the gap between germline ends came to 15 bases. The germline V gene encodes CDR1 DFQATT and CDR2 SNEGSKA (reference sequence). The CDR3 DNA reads TGCAGTGCTAGTGTTCGGCTAGCGATCACAGATACGCAGTATTTT. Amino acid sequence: CSASVRLAITDTQYF.

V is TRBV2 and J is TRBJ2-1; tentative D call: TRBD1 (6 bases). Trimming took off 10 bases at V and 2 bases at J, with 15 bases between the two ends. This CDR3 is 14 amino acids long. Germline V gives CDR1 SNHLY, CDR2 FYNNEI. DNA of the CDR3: TGTGCCATTGTACAGGGCCCTACCTACAATGAGCAGTTCTTC. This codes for CAIVQGPTYNEQFF.

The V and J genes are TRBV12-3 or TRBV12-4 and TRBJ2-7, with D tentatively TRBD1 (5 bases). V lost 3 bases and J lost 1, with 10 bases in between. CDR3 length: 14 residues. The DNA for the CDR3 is TGTGCCAGCAGTTTTCAGGGCCTGTCCTACGAGCAGTACTTC. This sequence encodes CASSFQGLSYEQYF.

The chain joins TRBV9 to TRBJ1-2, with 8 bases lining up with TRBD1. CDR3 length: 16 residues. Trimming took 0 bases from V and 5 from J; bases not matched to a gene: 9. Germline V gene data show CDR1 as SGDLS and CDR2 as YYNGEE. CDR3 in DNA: TGTGCCAGCAGCGTAGGGGGACAGGCCCTGGGGTATGGCTACACCTTC. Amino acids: CASSVGGQALGYGYTF.

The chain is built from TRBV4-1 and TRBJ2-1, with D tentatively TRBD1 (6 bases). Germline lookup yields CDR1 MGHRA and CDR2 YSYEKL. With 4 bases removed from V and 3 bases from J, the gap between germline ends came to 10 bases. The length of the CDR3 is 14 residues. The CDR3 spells CASSLWTVYNEQFF. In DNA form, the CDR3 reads TGCGCCAGCAGCCTCTGGACAGTCTACAATGAGCAGTTCTTC.

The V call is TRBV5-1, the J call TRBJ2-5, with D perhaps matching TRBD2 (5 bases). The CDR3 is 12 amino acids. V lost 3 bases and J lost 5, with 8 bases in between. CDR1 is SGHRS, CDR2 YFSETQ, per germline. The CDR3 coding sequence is TGCGCCAGCAGCTCGGACTTGGAGACCCAGTACTTC. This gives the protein CASSSDLETQYF. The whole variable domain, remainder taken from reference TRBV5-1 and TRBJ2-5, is KAGVTQTPRYLIKTRGQQVTLSCSPISGHRSVSWYQQTPGQGLQFLFEYFSETQRNKGNFPGRFSGRQFSNSRSEMNVSTLELGDSALYLCASSSDLETQYFGPGTRLLVL.